The table lists the clone carrying this T cell receptor (beta chain) with many counts. This sample was included in a study of T cells in Graves' hyperthyroidism and ophthalmopathy. There were TCR beta CDR3 regions amplified from RNA transcripts. RT-PCR in the first round (using the HTBI primer set) targeted the TCR CDR3. From the multiplex PCR reads, TCRdb called clonotypes with MiXCR, one entry per CDR3 protein. The data contain 410,000 or so distinct CDR3 sequences, roughly 15% of them seen just once; the ten biggest clones take up around 13%. The sequenced material came from blood. The sequence derives from a man aged 18 to 29 with Graves' ophthalmopathy.

CDR3 amino acids: CASSLSLGEVYEQYF. As DNA, the CDR3 is TGTGCCAGCAGCCTGAGCCTAGGGGAGGTCTACGAGCAGTACTTC. V is TRBV7-8 and J is TRBJ2-7; perhaps TRBD2 as D (6 bases). CDR1 is SGHVS, CDR2 FQNEAQ, per germline. Trimming took 5 bases from V and 3 from J, leaving 17 bases between them. This CDR3 region has 15 residues.